This TCR beta chain was observed in a study of shared clonotypes between healthy human individuals. About the research overall: A couple of women and a few men aged 18 to 49 served as donors. Per-donor plates numbered three CD4 naive, three CD4 memory, two CD8 naive and one CD8 memory.

The ends were cut back, 4 bases at V and 12 bases at J, with 23 bases in the middle. The CDR3 covers 15 residues. The germline V gene has CDR1 SGHNT and CDR2 YYREEE (reference sequence). Using immunoSEQ multiplex PCR, the repertoire was profiled, and TCRdb retains in-frame clones only, with some absent. The sample carries around 2,000,000 clones, roughly 94% recorded once. Naive CD8 cells, CD45RO-negative and positively selected for CCR7, excluded terminally differentiated effector memory CD45RA+ cells. The sequence was collected from a man aged 18 to 29 in good health. V and J are TRBV5-4 and TRBJ2-1; D is perhaps TRBD1 (6 bases). The source material was naive CD8+ T cells sorted from blood. This CDR3 reads CASSPSQGWGTGQFF. DNA for the CDR3: TGTGCCAGCAGCCCATCCCAGGGGTGGGGAACCGGGCAGTTCTTC.